This T cell receptor beta chain emerged from a study of shared clonotypes between healthy human individuals. The germline CDR1 and CDR2 sequences are SGDLS and YYNGEE. This CDR3 has 16 amino acids. Unmatched junction bases numbered 6, after V lost 4 bases and J lost 0 bases. CD45RO-negative, CCR7-positively selected cells formed the naive CD8 fraction, excluding terminally differentiated effector memory CD45RA+ cells. General observations from the study: The sole specimen, blood, was sampled, and tissue repertoires likely differ. Lower generation probabilities were found for non-shared clonotypes than for those shared by all four donors.

Note on this clone: Its antigen is unidentified.

Sequenced by immunoSEQ multiplex PCR; TCRdb stores in-frame clones only, minus some. Seen here are roughly 550,000 clones, over 95% observed once, and the top ten hold about 0.11%. This sequence joins TRBV9 and TRBJ2-3; 9 bases are a match to TRBD1. The sequence derives from a woman aged 30 to 39 in good health. Sequenced material: naive CD8+ T cells sorted from blood. The CDR3: CASSPTDRGSTDTQYF. The DNA for the CDR3 is TGTGCCAGCAGCCCGACGGACAGGGGAAGCACAGATACGCAGTATTTT.